Sequencing of this T cell receptor (beta chain) was carried out in a study of beta chain features in type 1 diabetes (dated by TCRdb to the late 2010s). For context, the study as a whole: No differences in mean age, gender distribution, total cell number or subset yield were found between patients and healthy donors. Whereas all 28 donors provided naive and central memory subsets, regulatory and stem cell-like memory subsets were isolated from just 8 patients and roughly 8 healthy donors. The study compared TCRB repertoires of sorted circulating CD4+ T cell subsets between recently diagnosed type 1 diabetes patients and matched healthy donors. A total of about 100 million sorted cells were examined across all samples, and RNA yield correlated strongly with the number of cells per subset.

Each donor gave one peripheral blood draw, averaging roughly 100 mL, which was collected into heparinised tubes. A BD FACSAria II and a panel including CD45RO, CCR7, CD25, CD127, CD95 and CD27 were used to sort naive, central memory, regulatory and stem cell-like memory CD4+ T cells. Purity was above 95% for every sorted population. Right away, PBMCs were isolated by Lymphoprep density gradient centrifugation and were stained directly, with no culture step. So that batch effects would be minimized, each experiment stained and sorted samples in pairs, pairing one healthy donor with one patient. Here V drops 5 bases and J drops 0 bases, and the junction holds 7 bases not matched to any gene. The CDR3 contains 18 residues, cysteine and phenylalanine counted. The entry retains the CDR3 DNA only, 54 bases that are in frame from base 1. From the germline V gene, CDR1 is SGHVS and CDR2 is FQNEAQ. The entire isolated RNA was reverse transcribed using the High Capacity cDNA Reverse Transcription Kit, and thus expressed TCRB transcripts were sequenced. Deep immunoSEQ sequencing was applied to naive, central memory and regulatory T cell samples, giving an average of roughly 3.5 million total reads per sample. Sorted cells were lysed in RLT buffer, and RNA was extracted using DNase-treated RNeasy Micro or Mini kits according to cell number. To prevent cross-contamination, every cell subset was processed on its own, while patient and healthy donor samples were processed together. TCRB sequences were amplified from cDNA with the immunoSEQ multiplex PCR, producing 87-bp fragments spanning the CDR3 region. Sequencing of the amplicons was performed on the Illumina HiSeq platform. As for how the authors treated the data: Synthetic template baselines were used to correct PCR bias computationally, reads within Hamming distance 2 were collapsed together, and singletons that could not be merged were discarded. By aligning reads against IMGT, V, D and J genes, CDR3 length, and insertions or deletions at six rearrangement sites were assigned. Within each subset, clonotype counts were normalized to the number of sorted cells before true diversity and Gini coefficients were calculated with the tcR R package. The overlap coefficient, calculated on TCRB nucleotide sequences, was used to measure repertoire sharing. TCRdb carries this immuneACCESS record with in-frame sequences only. Its versions omit some clonotypes, under half of them owing to an unresolved V gene in the studies checked, with the rest unexplained. V and J calls and clone size are copied from that table; D and trimming were computed from the DNA. The sample table records about 390,000 clones; 9.6% of these occur just once. The ten largest account for over 0.45% of the sample.

Broad study findings and their caveats: Because small numbers of individuals were included in the HLA sub-analyses, any influence of HLA type on TCRB rearrangement was left unresolved. PCR might favor shorter templates, but patient and control samples were amplified and corrected together, so any skew would affect both groups equally. Patients with type 1 diabetes made fewer insertions and deleted more nucleotides at VDJ recombination sites, implying thymic rearrangement abnormalities. Naive, central memory and regulatory TCRB repertoires appeared to be more alike among patients than among healthy donors. Sequencing cDNA rather than genomic DNA could over-represent highly expressing activated cells, although activation and CD3 levels did not differ between groups. In all four CD4+ subsets, TCRB CDR3 length was moderately but significantly shorter in type 1 diabetes patients.

This clone was observed a handful of times. Its specific antigen is unknown. No much larger clone exists at a distance of one base, and base qualities are not known. The rearrangement joined TRBV7-8 to TRBJ2-1, and TRBD2 aligns with 13 junction nucleotides. Sequenced: central memory CD4+ T cells from blood. This sequence originates from a man aged 25 to 40 with type 1 diabetes. The bases are TGTGCCAGCAGCCTGCGGACTAGCGGGAGCCGCTCCTACAATGAGCAGTTCTTC. Its product reads: CASSLRTSGSRSYNEQFF.